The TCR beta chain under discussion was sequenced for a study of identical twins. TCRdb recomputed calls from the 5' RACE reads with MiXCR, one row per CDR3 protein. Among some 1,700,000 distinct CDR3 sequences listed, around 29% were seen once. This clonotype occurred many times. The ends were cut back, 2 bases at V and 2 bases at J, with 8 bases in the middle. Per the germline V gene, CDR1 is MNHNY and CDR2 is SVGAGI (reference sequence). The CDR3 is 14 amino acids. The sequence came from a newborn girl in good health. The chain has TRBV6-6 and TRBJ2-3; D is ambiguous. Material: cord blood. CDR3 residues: CASSYVRTTDTQYF. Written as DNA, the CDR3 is TGTGCCAGCAGTTACGTGCGGACCACAGATACGCAGTATTTT.